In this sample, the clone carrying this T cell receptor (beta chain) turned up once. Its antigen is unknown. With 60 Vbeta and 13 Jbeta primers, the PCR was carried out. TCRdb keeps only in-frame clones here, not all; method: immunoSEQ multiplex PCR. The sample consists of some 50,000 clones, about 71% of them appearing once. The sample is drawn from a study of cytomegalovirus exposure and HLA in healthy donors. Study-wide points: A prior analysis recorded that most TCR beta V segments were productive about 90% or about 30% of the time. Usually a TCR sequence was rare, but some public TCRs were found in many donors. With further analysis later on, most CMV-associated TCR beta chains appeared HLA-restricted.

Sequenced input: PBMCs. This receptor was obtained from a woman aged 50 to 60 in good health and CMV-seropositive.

CDR3 coding DNA: TGTGCCAGCAGCAACGGGGGGGATACGCAGTATTTT. It yields the protein CASSNGGDTQYF. V is TRBV7-3 and J is TRBJ2-3; the match to TRBD2 covers 7 bases. Germline V gives CDR1 SGHTA, CDR2 FQGTGA. This CDR3 contains 12 residues. J gave up 6 bases and V 5 bases, and 2 bases lay outside the gene matches.